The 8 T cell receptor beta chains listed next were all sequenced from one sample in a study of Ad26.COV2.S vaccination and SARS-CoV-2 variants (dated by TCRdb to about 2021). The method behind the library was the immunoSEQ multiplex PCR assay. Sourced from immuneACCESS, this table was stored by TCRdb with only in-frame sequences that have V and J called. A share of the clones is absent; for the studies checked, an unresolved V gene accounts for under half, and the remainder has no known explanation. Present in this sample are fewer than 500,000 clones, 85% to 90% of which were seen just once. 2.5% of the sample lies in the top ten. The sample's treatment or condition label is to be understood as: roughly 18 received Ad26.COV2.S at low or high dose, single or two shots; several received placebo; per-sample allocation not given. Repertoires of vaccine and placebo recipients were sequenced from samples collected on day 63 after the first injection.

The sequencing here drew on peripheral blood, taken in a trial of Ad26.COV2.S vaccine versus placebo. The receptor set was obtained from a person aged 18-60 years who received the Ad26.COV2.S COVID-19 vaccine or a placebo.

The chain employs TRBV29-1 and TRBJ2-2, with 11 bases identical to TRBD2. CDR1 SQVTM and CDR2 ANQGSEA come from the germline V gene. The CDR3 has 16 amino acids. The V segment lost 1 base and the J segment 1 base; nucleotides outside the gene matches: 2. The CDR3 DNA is TGCAGCGTTGAAGGACTAGCGGGATTGAACACCGGGGAGCTGTTTTTT. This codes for CSVEGLAGLNTGELFF.

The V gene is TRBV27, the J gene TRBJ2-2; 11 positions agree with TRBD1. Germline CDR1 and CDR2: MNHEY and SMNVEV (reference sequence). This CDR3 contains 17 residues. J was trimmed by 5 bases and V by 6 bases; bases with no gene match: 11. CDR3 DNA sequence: TGTGCCAGCAGCAGAGACCGGGACAGGGGGTGGACCGGGGAGCTGTTTTTT. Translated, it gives CASSRDRDRGWTGELFF.

CDR3 sequence (DNA): TGTGCCATCAGTGAGGTTGCTAGCGGGGGCACAGATACGCAGTATTTT. It is translated as CAISEVASGGTDTQYF. The chain recombines TRBV10-3 with TRBJ2-3, with 9 positions matching TRBD2. The CDR3 has 16 residues. The J segment lost 1 base and the V segment lost 2 bases, leaving 4 bases of the junction unmatched. Germline CDR1 reads ENHRY; CDR2 reads SYGVKD.

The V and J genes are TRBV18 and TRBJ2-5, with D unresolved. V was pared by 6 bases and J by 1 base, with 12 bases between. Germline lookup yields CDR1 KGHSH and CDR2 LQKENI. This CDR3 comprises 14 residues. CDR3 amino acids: CASSATSPQETQYF. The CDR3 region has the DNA TGTGCCAGCTCCGCCACCTCCCCCCAAGAGACCCAGTACTTC.

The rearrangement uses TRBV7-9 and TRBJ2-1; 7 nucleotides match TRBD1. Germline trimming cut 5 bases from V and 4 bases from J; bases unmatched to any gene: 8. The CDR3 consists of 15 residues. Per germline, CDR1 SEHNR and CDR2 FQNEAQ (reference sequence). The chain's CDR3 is CASSGRTGIYNEQFF. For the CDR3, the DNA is TGTGCCAGCAGCGGACGGACAGGCATATACAATGAGCAGTTCTTC. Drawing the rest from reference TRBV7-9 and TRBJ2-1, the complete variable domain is DTGVSQNPRHKITKRGQNVTFRCDPISEHNRLYWYRQTLGQGPEFLTYFQNEAQLEKSRLLSDRFSAERPKGSFSTLEIQRTEQGDSAMYLCASSGRTGIYNEQFFGPGTRLTVL.

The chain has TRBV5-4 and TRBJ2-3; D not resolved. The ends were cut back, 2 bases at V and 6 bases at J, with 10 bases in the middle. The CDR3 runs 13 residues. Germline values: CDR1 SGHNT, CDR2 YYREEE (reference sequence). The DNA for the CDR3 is TGTGCCAGCAGCTTCCGTCATGTGGATACGCAGTATTTT. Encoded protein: CASSFRHVDTQYF.

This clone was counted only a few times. DNA of the CDR3: TGTGCCAGCAAGGGAATAAGATCAGGGGGAGGCAATCAGCCCCAGCATTTT. Translating it yields CASKGIRSGGGNQPQHF. V gene TRBV19 combines with J gene TRBJ1-5, with 7 bases identical to TRBD1. The CDR3 is made up of 17 amino acids. With 9 bases clipped from V and 2 bases from J, the junction kept 16 bases outside the gene matches. Germline CDR1 LNHDA, CDR2 SQIVND (reference sequence).

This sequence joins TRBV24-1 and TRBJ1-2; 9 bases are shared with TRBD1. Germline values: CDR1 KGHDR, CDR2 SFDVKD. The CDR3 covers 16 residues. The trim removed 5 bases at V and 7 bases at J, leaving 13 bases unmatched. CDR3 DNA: TGTGCCACCAGTGGTCGCACCGGGACAGGGTTAGGTGGCTACACCTTC. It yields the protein CATSGRTGTGLGGYTF.